This passage covers 10 T cell receptor beta chains from one sample sequenced in a study of T-cell reconstitution after alpha-beta-depleted transplantation in children. Molecular barcoding with unique molecular identifiers was used for the TCRbeta library. Each CDR3 protein is one row after TCRdb ran MiXCR on the PCR reads. The sample holds nearly 550,000 distinct CDR3 sequences, approximately 20% seen once. The input for sequencing was PBMCs from the stem cell graft donor, taken from the stem cell graft. The receptors were gathered from a human donor who donated a stem cell graft to a child with acute lymphoblastic leukemia.

The rearrangement links TRBV5-5 to TRBJ1-1; a possible D gene is TRBD1 (5 bases). V was clipped by 4 bases and J by 0 bases, with 16 bases between them. The length of the CDR3 is 16 residues. Germline V gene data show CDR1 as SGHKS and CDR2 as YYEKEE (reference sequence). The CDR3 nucleotides read TGTGCCAGCAGCAGCCGGGGAGGGGATATGAACACTGAAGCTTTCTTT. Translated, it gives CASSSRGGDMNTEAFF.

This clonotype was observed a handful of times. This chain links TRBV5-1 with TRBJ2-2; D is unclear. Per the germline V gene, CDR1 is SGHRS and CDR2 is YFSETQ. The CDR3 runs 17 residues. Trimming took 2 bases from V and 4 from J, leaving 18 bases between them. As DNA, the CDR3 is TGCGCCAGCAGCTTAGATGGATGGACGGACCTCACCGGGGAGCTGTTTTTT. Its translation: CASSLDGWTDLTGELFF.

The chain links TRBV3-1 to TRBJ2-1; D may correspond to TRBD1 or TRBD2 (5 bases each). CDR3 length equals 16 residues. The germline gives CDR1 LGHDT, CDR2 YNNKEL (reference sequence). With 4 bases removed from V and 6 bases from J, the gap between germline ends came to 19 bases. For the CDR3, the DNA is TGTGCCAGCAGCCCAACCGGGACCAGTTATATCAATGAGCAGTTCTTC. Its translation: CASSPTGTSYINEQFF.

This clonotype occurred a few times. The CDR3 loop reads CSAILAGEQYF. Here the CDR3 DNA reads TGCAGTGCTATTCTGGCCGGTGAGCAGTACTTC. The genes are TRBV20-1 and TRBJ2-7; D gene unclear. Germline V gene data show CDR1 as DFQATT and CDR2 as SNEGSKA (reference sequence). The CDR3 has 11 amino acids. The V end lost 4 bases, the J end lost 7 bases, and 11 bases lay between the germline ends.

CDR3 loop: CASTMWGNQPQHF. The CDR3 DNA reads as TGTGCCAGTACCATGTGGGGAAATCAGCCCCAGCATTTT. The V and J genes are TRBV19 and TRBJ1-5, with D uncertain. The CDR3 length is 13 residues. V lost 7 bases to trimming and J lost 4 bases, with 11 bases between them. CDR1 and CDR2 (germline): LNHDA, SQIVND (reference sequence).

This chain connects TRBV7-2 to TRBJ2-1; no firm D call. Germline loops: CDR1 SGHTA, CDR2 FQGNSA. This CDR3 spans 15 amino acids. Trimming pared 6 bases from V and 0 bases from J, leaving 12 bases between. For the CDR3, the DNA is TGTGCCAGCAGAAGAAGCGTGAGCTCCTACAATGAGCAGTTCTTC. Protein: CASRRSVSSYNEQFF.

This clonotype was seen a few times. The genes are TRBV6-5 and TRBJ2-5; 8 nucleotides align to TRBD2. The CDR3 covers 16 residues. The trim removed 0 bases at V and 6 bases at J, leaving 9 bases unmatched. Germline V lookup: CDR1 MNHEY, CDR2 SVGAGI. The CDR3 sequence: CASSYSLTSGKKTQYF. Written as DNA, the CDR3 is TGTGCCAGCAGTTACTCACTTACTAGCGGCAAAAAGACCCAGTACTTC.

This clonotype appeared a few times. The V gene is TRBV9, the J gene TRBJ2-7; the D gene is possibly TRBD2 (6 bases). This CDR3 has 14 amino acids. Germline V gives CDR1 SGDLS, CDR2 YYNGEE. The V and J ends lost 3 bases and 0 bases respectively, with 10 bases between them. CDR3 sequence (DNA): TGTGCCAGCAGCGGTAGCGGCAGCTCCTACGAGCAGTACTTC. Its protein product is CASSGSGSSYEQYF.

The chain uses TRBV3-1 and TRBJ1-2; TRBD1 is a possible D gene (5 bases). This CDR3 spans 14 amino acids. Germline-derived CDR1 and CDR2 are LGHDT and YNNKEL (reference sequence). V gave up 4 bases and J gave up 7 bases, with 16 bases separating them. The CDR3 sequence: CASSPGDRGPGYTF. The CDR3 nucleotides read TGTGCCAGCAGCCCGGGGGACCGAGGCCCTGGCTACACCTTC.

The rearrangement links TRBV4-1 to TRBJ2-7; D possibly matches TRBD1 or TRBD2 (5 bases each). V shed 4 bases and J shed 4 bases, with 20 bases lying between them. The CDR3 contains 16 residues. Germline CDR1 reads MGHRA; CDR2 reads YSYEKL. DNA of the CDR3: TGCGCCAGCAGCCTAGGGGACCCTCGTAGAGCATACGAGCAGTACTTC. It yields the protein CASSLGDPRRAYEQYF.